The 2 T cell receptor beta chains below come from one sample, sequenced in a study of blood T cell repertoires in COVID-19. Assay: immunoSEQ multiplex PCR; the TCRdb copy retains only in-frame clones and omits some. The sample includes under 250,000 clones, 87% seen only once; the top ten take 9.5% to 14%. The sample was PBMCs or T cells enriched from blood (not recorded which). These receptors all come from a man aged 25 to 45 who had recovered from COVID-19.

This chain uses TRBV4-3 with TRBJ2-5, with 7 nucleotides matching TRBD1. This CDR3 region has 15 residues. Unmatched junction bases numbered 6, after V lost 4 bases and J lost 1 base. Germline-derived CDR1 and CDR2 are LGHNA and YSLEER. CDR3 sequence: CASSPRGQAQETQYF. Written as DNA, the CDR3 is TGCGCCAGCAGCCCCCGAGGACAGGCCCAAGAGACCCAGTACTTC.

The chain employs TRBV24-1 and TRBJ2-2; D call uncertain. CDR3 length: 13 amino acids. Trimming shortened V by 2 bases and J by 5 bases, and 5 bases separated the two germline ends. Germline V lookup: CDR1 KGHDR, CDR2 SFDVKD. The CDR3 protein is CATSDSLTGELFF. The CDR3 DNA reads TGTGCCACCAGTGATTCCCTGACCGGGGAGCTGTTTTTT.